The clone carrying this T cell receptor (beta chain) has more than one count but fewer than ten. The CDR3 loop spans 13 amino acids. Trimming at V came to 7 bases and at J to 7 bases, leaving 8 bases not matched to a gene. The germline V gene encodes CDR1 SQVTM and CDR2 ANQGSEA. The data belong to a study of T-cell reconstitution after alpha-beta-depleted transplantation in children. Unique molecular identifiers tagged the TCRbeta library. TCRdb used MiXCR to reprocess the PCR reads, holding one entry per CDR3 protein. The sample has some 200,000 distinct CDR3 sequences, roughly 8.3% seen once. The sequence derives from a male patient under 10 years old who had a stem cell transplant for acute myeloid leukemia, so the T cells may come from the graft donor. The material was PBMCs, mostly from graft donor cells, obtained 360 days after TCRalphabeta/CD19-depleted stem cell transplant. The chain has TRBV29-1 and TRBJ2-1, with 9 bases identical to TRBD2. The CDR3 sequence is CSDGGSGRNEQFF. The CDR3 nucleotides read TGCAGCGATGGTGGTAGCGGGAGAAATGAGCAGTTCTTC.